Presented here are 8 T cell receptor beta chains from one specimen sequenced in a study of spatial heterogeneity in lung cancer. Notes on the study in general: It was found that expanded intratumoral alpha and beta TCR counts tracked tumor mutation counts.

Time point described: sample taken at primary tumor resection. MiXCR was run by TCRdb on the 5' RACE reads, yielding one entry per CDR3 protein. This sample has 4,000 or so distinct CDR3 sequences, with about 8.3% found just once. Their recognized antigens are unknown. Source: lung tumor tissue, taken at surgery. The receptors originated from a male donor with early-stage non-small cell lung cancer.

This clonotype was detected ten times or more. The chain has TRBV7-9 and TRBJ2-3; D may be TRBD1 (5 bases). Trimming stripped 5 bases from V and 0 bases from J, with 15 bases between. Germline V gene lookup returns CDR1 SEHNR and CDR2 FQNEAQ (reference sequence). This CDR3 spans 16 amino acids. CDR3 region: CASSEPQGTSTDTQYF. The CDR3 bases are TGTGCCAGCAGCGAACCCCAGGGTACTAGCACAGATACGCAGTATTTT. Filled out from reference TRBV7-9 and TRBJ2-3, the complete variable domain reads DTGVSQNPRHKITKRGQNVTFRCDPISEHNRLYWYRQTLGQGPEFLTYFQNEAQLEKSRLLSDRFSAERPKGSFSTLEIQRTEQGDSAMYLCASSEPQGTSTDTQYFGPGTRLTVL.

This clonotype is medium-sized in the sample. For the CDR3, the DNA is TGTGCCAGCAGCATCGGGACCGGGGAGCTGTTTTTT. It yields the protein CASSIGTGELFF. The rearrangement uses TRBV7-6 and TRBJ2-2; D call uncertain. Germline assignment: CDR1 SGHVS and CDR2 FNYEAQ. This CDR3 comprises 12 residues. V was shortened by 5 bases and J by 5 bases, with 6 bases between the two germline ends.

This clonotype is classed as medium-sized. V usage is TRBV29-1 and J usage is TRBJ2-3, with a tentative D call TRBD2 (7 bases). CDR1 SQVTM and CDR2 ANQGSEA come from the germline V gene. V was shortened by 4 bases and J by 5 bases, with 13 bases between the two germline ends. This CDR3 is 13 amino acids long. This chain's CDR3 is CSVAREGGDTQYF. The CDR3 DNA reads as TGCAGCGTTGCTAGGGAGGGGGGAGATACGCAGTATTTT.

By share of the sample, this clonotype is medium-sized (0.01 to 0.1%). The DNA for the CDR3 is TGTGCCAGCAGCGTAGGGGCGGAGGAGGTGGGGTACAATGAGCAGTTCTTC. This translates into CASSVGAEEVGYNEQFF. The rearrangement links TRBV9 to TRBJ2-1; D is possibly TRBD2 (5 bases). Per germline, CDR1 SGDLS and CDR2 YYNGEE. This CDR3 spans 17 amino acids. V was clipped by 0 bases and J by 4 bases, with 17 bases between them.

This clonotype was observed at least ten times. This chain uses TRBV5-1 with TRBJ2-5, with D perhaps given as TRBD1 or TRBD2 (5 bases each). The CDR3 totals 15 residues. The germline V gene has CDR1 SGHRS and CDR2 YFSETQ. V was trimmed by 5 bases and J by 5 bases, leaving 19 bases between them. CDR3 sequence: CASRPRIGTGETQYF. CDR3 coding DNA: TGCGCCAGCAGGCCGAGAATCGGGACGGGGGAGACCCAGTACTTC.

By share, this clonotype ranks as medium-sized. The chain couples TRBV2 to TRBJ2-3; TRBD1 aligns across 8 bases. This CDR3 comprises 16 residues. The ends lost 6 bases at V and 6 bases at J; junction bases unmatched: 14. Germline V CDR1 and CDR2: SNHLY, FYNNEI. Here the CDR3 reads CASSQGVDRAMDTQYF. In DNA form, the CDR3 reads TGTGCCAGCAGCCAAGGCGTGGACAGGGCCATGGATACGCAGTATTTT.

The rearrangement joins TRBV9 to TRBJ1-1; 11 positions match TRBD1. In germline, CDR1 is SGDLS, CDR2 YYNGEE. The V and J ends lost 4 bases and 6 bases, in that order; junction bases with no gene match: 8. This CDR3 contains 15 residues. The CDR3 region is CASSPRDRGTAEAFF. CDR3 DNA sequence: TGTGCCAGCAGCCCCAGGGACAGGGGGACGGCTGAAGCTTTCTTT.

This clonotype was counted ten times or more. The chain joins TRBV19 to TRBJ1-5, with TRBD1 matching over 7 bases. CDR3 length: 15 amino acids. Germline CDR1 LNHDA, CDR2 SQIVND (reference sequence). V trimming: 3 bases; J trimming: 4 bases; junction bases outside the gene matches: 6. The CDR3 nucleotides are TGTGCCAGTAGTATGGACTCAGGGGGGAATCAGCCCCAGCATTTT. It is translated as CASSMDSGGNQPQHF.